Each of the 7 T cell receptor beta chains below was sequenced from the same sample in a study of blood T cell repertoires in COVID-19 (dated by TCRdb to 2018 to 2021). The library was made by the immunoSEQ multiplex PCR assay. Held by TCRdb, this immuneACCESS table contains in-frame sequences only and omits some clones. Under half of the omission traces to an unresolved V gene where checked; the cause of the rest is unknown. For this sample there are 200,000 to 250,000 clones; about 81% appear just once. The ten largest clones add up to about 5% of the sample. The sequenced sample was peripheral blood. The receptors were sampled from a woman in her sixties or seventies with COVID-19, enrolled during active disease.

This clone has only one observation. The J gene is TRBJ1-6, the V gene TRBV13; D is ambiguous. Germline CDR1 reads PRHDT; CDR2 reads FYEKMQ (reference sequence). This CDR3 spans 15 amino acids. V lost 7 bases to trimming and J lost 7 bases, with 17 bases between them. Here the CDR3 reads CASKAGRLDNSPLHF. DNA for the CDR3: TGTGCCAGCAAGGCCGGAAGACTTGACAATTCACCCCTCCACTTT.

The CDR3 DNA sequence: TGTGCCAGCTCACCCTTTGAGACTGAGGAGCAGTACTTC. Amino acids: CASSPFETEEQYF. The chain links TRBV18 to TRBJ2-7; D uncertain. The CDR3 has 13 amino acids. With 3 bases removed from V and 7 bases from J, the gap between germline ends came to 13 bases. CDR1 is KGHSH, CDR2 LQKENI, per germline.

The CDR3 sequence: CATSHGQGANEQFF. For the CDR3, the DNA is TGTGCCACCAGTCACGGACAGGGGGCCAATGAGCAGTTCTTC. The chain combines TRBV24-1 with TRBJ2-1; 11 nucleotides line up with TRBD1. Germline loops: CDR1 KGHDR, CDR2 SFDVKD. The CDR3 covers 14 residues. J gave up 6 bases and V 6 bases, and 3 bases lay outside the gene matches.

As DNA, the CDR3 is TGCGCCAGCAGCCAAGTGGGGGCGCTTAGCACAGATACGCAGTATTTT. Protein: CASSQVGALSTDTQYF. The rearrangement links TRBV4-1 to TRBJ2-3; weak D call: TRBD1 (6 bases). The CDR3 length is 16 residues. V lost 1 base and J 0 bases, leaving 11 bases between the germline ends. CDR1 is MGHRA and CDR2 is YSYEKL in the germline V gene.

This clone was observed many times. The chain combines TRBV28 with TRBJ1-3; D call uncertain. This CDR3 region has 15 residues. Per the germline V gene, CDR1 is MDHEN and CDR2 is SYDVKM. V was shortened by 3 bases and J by 6 bases, with 15 bases between the two germline ends. The CDR3 protein is CASSLGGQPTNTIYF. In DNA form, the CDR3 reads TGTGCCAGCAGTTTGGGAGGGCAGCCTACAAACACCATATATTTT.

The rearrangement links TRBV3-1 (or the pseudogene TRBV3-2) to TRBJ2-7, with TRBD1 identical over 9 bases. This CDR3 has 14 amino acids. CDR1 LGHDT and CDR2 YNNKEL come from the germline V gene (reference sequence). The V gene end was trimmed by 8 bases and the J gene end by 2 bases; junction bases not matched to a gene: 7. Here the CDR3 reads CASQGQGYPYEQYF. In nucleotides, the CDR3 is TGTGCCAGCCAAGGACAGGGGTACCCCTACGAGCAGTACTTC.

This clone was recorded once. This chain uses TRBV29-1 with TRBJ1-3, with 9 positions matching TRBD1. With 4 bases clipped from V and 6 bases from J, the junction kept 7 bases outside the gene matches. The CDR3 totals 14 residues. CDR1 is SQVTM and CDR2 is ANQGSEA in the germline V gene. CDR3: CSVARDRVQNTIYF. The DNA of the CDR3 is TGCAGCGTTGCTAGGGACAGGGTCCAAAACACCATATATTTT. The variable domain in full, completed from reference TRBV29-1 and TRBJ1-3, reads SAVISQKPSRDICQRGTSLTIQCQVDSQVTMMFWYRQQPGQSLTLIATANQGSEATYESGFVIDKFPISRPNLTFSTLTVSNMSPEDSSIYLCSVARDRVQNTIYFGEGSWLTVV.